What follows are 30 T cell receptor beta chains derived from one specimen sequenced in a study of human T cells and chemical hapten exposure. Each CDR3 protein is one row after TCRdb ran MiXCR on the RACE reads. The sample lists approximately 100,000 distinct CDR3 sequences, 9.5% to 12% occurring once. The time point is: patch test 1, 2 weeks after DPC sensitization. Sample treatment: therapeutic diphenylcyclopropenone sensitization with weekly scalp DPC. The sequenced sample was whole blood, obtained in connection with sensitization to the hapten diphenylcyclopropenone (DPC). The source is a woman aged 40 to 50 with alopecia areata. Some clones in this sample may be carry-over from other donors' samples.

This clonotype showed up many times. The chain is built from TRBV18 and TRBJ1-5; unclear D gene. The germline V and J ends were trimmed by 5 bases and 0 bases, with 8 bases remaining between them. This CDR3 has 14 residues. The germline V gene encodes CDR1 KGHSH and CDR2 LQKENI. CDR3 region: CASSGADSNQPQHF. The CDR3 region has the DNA TGTGCCAGCTCAGGTGCGGATAGCAATCAGCCCCAGCATTTT. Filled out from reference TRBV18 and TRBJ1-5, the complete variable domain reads NAGVMQNPRHLVRRRGQEARLRCSPMKGHSHVYWYRQLPEEGLKFMVYLQKENIIDESGMPKERFSAEFPKEGPSILRIQQVVRGDSAAYFCASSGADSNQPQHFGDGTRLSIL.

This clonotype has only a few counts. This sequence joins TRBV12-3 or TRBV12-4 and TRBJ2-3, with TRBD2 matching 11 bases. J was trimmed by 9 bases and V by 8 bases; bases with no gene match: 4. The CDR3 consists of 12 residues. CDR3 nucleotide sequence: TGTGCCAGCCAAACTAGCGGGGGAACGCAGTATTTT. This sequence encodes CASQTSGGTQYF.

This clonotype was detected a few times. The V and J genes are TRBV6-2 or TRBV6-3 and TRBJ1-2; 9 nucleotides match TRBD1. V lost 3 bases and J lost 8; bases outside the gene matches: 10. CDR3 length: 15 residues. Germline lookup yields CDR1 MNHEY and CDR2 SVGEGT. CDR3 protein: CASSYGTGTFDGYTF. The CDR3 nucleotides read TGTGCCAGCAGTTATGGGACAGGGACGTTTGACGGCTACACCTTC.

The CDR3 is CASSSAGASYEQYF. The CDR3 coding sequence is TGTGCCAGCAGCTCCGCGGGGGCCTCCTACGAGCAGTACTTC. The rearrangement links TRBV7-9 to TRBJ2-7; tentatively, D is TRBD2 (7 bases). Germline V lookup: CDR1 SEHNR, CDR2 FQNEAQ (reference sequence). The germline V and J ends were trimmed by 4 bases and 0 bases, with 10 bases remaining between them. The CDR3 loop spans 14 amino acids. Variable domain in full (rest from reference TRBV7-9 and TRBJ2-7): DTGVSQNPRHKITKRGQNVTFRCDPISEHNRLYWYRQTLGQGPEFLTYFQNEAQLEKSRLLSDRFSAERPKGSFSTLEIQRTEQGDSAMYLCASSSAGASYEQYFGPGTRLTVT.

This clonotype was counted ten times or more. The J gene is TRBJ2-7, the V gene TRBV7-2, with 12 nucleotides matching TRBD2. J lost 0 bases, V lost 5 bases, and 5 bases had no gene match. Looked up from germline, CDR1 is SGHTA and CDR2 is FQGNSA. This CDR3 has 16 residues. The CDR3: CASSLGLAGSSYEQYF. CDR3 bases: TGTGCCAGCAGCCTCGGACTAGCGGGGAGCTCCTACGAGCAGTACTTC.

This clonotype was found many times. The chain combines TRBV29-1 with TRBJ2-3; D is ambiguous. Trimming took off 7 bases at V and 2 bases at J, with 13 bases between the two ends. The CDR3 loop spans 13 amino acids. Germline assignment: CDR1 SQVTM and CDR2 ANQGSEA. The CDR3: CSAKRSYTDTQYF. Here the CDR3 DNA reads TGCAGCGCTAAAAGGTCCTACACAGATACGCAGTATTTT.

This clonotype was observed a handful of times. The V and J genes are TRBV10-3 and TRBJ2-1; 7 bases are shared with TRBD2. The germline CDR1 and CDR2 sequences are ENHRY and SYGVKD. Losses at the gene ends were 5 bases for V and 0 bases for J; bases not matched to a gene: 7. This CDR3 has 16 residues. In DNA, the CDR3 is TGTGCCATCAGTCCAATGCGGGGGATCTCCTACAATGAGCAGTTCTTC. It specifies CAISPMRGISYNEQFF.

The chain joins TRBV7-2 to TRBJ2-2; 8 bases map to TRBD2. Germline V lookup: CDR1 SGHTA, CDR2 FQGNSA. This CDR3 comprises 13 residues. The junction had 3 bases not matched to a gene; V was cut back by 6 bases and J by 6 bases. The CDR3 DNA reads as TGTGCCAGCAGGCAAGCGGGGGCCGGGGAGCTGTTTTTT. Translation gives CASRQAGAGELFF.

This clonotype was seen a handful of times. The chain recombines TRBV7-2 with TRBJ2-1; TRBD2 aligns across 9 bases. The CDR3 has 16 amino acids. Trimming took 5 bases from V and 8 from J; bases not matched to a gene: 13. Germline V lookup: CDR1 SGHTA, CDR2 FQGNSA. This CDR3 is CASSPPGGRGRDEQFF. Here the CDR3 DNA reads TGTGCCAGCAGCCCCCCCGGGGGGCGCGGGAGGGATGAGCAGTTCTTC.

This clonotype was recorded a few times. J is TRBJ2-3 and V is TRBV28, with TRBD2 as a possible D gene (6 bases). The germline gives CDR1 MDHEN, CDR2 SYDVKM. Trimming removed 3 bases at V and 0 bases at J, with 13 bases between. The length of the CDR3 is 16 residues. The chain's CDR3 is CASSLGTGTSTDTQYF. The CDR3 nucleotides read TGTGCCAGCAGTTTGGGGACTGGAACTAGCACAGATACGCAGTATTTT.

The DNA for the CDR3 is TGTGCCAGTAGTCCCCGTCGGGGGACAATTAACACTGAAGCTTTCTTT. Protein: CASSPRRGTINTEAFF. The chain uses TRBV19 and TRBJ1-1; TRBD1 is a possible D gene (6 bases). CDR1 is LNHDA and CDR2 is SQIVND in the germline V gene (reference sequence). The V end was cut by 5 bases, the J end by 2 bases, with 18 bases between. CDR3 length: 16 residues.

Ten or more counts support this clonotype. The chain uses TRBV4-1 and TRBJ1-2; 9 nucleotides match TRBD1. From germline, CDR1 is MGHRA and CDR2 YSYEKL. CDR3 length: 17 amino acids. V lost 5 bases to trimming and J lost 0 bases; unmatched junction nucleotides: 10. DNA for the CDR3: TGCGCCAGCAGCTCACTGATCCGGGACAGGGCTAACTATGGCTACACCTTC. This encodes CASSSLIRDRANYGYTF.

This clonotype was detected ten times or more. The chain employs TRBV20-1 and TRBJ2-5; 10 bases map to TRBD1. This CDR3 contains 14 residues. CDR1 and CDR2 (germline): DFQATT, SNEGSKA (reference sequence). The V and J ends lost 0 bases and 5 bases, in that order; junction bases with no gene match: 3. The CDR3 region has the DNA TGCAGTGCTAGAGACGGACAGGGGGTGGAGACCCAGTACTTC. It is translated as CSARDGQGVETQYF.

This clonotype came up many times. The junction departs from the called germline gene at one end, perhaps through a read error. The CDR3 DNA reads as TGTGCCAGCAGATTAGCGGGAGCGGGGGAGAGCTCCTACAATGAGCAGTTCTTC. Translation: CASRLAGAGESSYNEQFF. The chain is built from TRBV7-9 and TRBJ2-1, with TRBD2 matching 9 bases. Germline CDR1 and CDR2: SEHNR and FQNEAQ (reference sequence). The CDR3 length is 18 residues.

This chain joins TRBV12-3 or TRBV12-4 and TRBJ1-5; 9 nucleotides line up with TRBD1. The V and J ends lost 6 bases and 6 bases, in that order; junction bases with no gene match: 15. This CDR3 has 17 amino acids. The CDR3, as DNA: TGTGCCAGCAGCTCCGGGACAGGGCCAAGGCAGGGTCAGCCCCAGCATTTT. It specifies CASSSGTGPRQGQPQHF.

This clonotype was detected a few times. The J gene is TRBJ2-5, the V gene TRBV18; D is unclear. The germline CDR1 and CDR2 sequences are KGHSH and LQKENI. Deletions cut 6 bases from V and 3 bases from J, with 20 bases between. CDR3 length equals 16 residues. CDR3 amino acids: CASSQMTFLKEETQYF. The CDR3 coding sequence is TGTGCCAGCTCCCAAATGACCTTCCTCAAGGAAGAGACCCAGTACTTC.

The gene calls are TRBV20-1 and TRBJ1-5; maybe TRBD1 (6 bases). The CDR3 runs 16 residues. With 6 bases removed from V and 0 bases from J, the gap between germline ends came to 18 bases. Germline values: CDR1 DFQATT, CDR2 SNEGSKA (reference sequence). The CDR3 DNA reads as TGCAGTGCCCTAGGGGTGGACAGAGCTAGCAATCAGCCCCAGCATTTT. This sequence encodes CSALGVDRASNQPQHF.

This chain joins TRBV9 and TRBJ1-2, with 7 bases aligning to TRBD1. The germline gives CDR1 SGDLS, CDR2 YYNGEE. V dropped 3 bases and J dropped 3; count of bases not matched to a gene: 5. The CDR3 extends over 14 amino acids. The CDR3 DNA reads TGTGCCAGCAGCGAGGGACAGACAGACTATGGCTACACCTTC. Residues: CASSEGQTDYGYTF. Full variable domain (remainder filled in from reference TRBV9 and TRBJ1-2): DSGVTQTPKHLITATGQRVTLRCSPRSGDLSVYWYQQSLDQGLQFLIQYYNGEERAKGNILERFSAQQFPDLHSELNLSSLELGDSALYFCASSEGQTDYGYTFGSGTRLTVV.

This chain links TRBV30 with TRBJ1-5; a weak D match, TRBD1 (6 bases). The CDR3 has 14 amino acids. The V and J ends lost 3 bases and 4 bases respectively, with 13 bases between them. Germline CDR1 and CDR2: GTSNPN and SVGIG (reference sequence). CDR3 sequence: CAWSPGEGNQPQHF. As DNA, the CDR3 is TGTGCCTGGAGCCCAGGGGAGGGTAATCAGCCCCAGCATTTT.

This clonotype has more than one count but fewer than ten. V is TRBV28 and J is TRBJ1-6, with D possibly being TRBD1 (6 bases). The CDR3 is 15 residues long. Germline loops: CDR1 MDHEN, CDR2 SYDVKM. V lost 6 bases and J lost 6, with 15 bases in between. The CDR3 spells CASSPPGTSNSPLHF. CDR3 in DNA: TGTGCCAGCAGCCCCCCAGGGACAAGTAATTCACCCCTCCACTTT.

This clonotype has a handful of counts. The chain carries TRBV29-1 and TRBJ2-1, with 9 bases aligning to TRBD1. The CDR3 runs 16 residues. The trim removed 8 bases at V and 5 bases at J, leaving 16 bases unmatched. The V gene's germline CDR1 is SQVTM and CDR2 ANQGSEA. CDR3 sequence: CSLSGDLGTGNNEQFF. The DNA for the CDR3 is TGCAGCTTATCCGGGGATTTAGGGACAGGGAACAATGAGCAGTTCTTC.

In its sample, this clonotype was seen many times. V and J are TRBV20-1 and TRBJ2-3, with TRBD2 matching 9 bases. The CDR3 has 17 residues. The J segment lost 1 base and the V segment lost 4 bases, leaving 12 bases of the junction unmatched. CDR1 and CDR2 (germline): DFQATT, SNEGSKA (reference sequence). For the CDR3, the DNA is TGCAGTGCTACCACGGAGGGGCGGGAGGGTCGCACAGATACGCAGTATTTT. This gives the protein CSATTEGREGRTDTQYF.

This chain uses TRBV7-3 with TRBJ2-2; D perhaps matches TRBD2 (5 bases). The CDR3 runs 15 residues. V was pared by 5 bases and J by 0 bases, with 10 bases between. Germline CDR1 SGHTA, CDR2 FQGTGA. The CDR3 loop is CASSPTGSNTGELFF. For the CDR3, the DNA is TGTGCCAGCAGCCCCACGGGGTCGAACACCGGGGAGCTGTTTTTT. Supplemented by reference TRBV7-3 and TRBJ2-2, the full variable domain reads GAGVSQTPSNKVTEKGKYVELRCDPISGHTALYWYRQSLGQGPEFLIYFQGTGAADDSGLPNDRFFAVRPEGSVSTLKIQRTERGDSAVYLCASSPTGSNTGELFFGEGSRLTVL.

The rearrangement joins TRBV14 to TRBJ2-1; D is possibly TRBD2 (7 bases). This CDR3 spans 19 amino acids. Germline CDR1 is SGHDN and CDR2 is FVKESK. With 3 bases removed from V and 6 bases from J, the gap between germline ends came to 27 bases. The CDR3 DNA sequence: TGTGCCAGCAGCCAGCTCCCGGGGGGCGGGACCTCCAGGGGCAATGAGCAGTTCTTC. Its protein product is CASSQLPGGGTSRGNEQFF. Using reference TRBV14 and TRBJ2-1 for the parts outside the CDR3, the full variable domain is EAGVTQFPSHSVIEKGQTVTLRCDPISGHDNLYWYRRVMGKEIKFLLHFVKESKQDESGMPNNRFLAERTGGTYSTLKVQPAELEDSGVYFCASSQLPGGGTSRGNEQFFGPGTRLTVL.

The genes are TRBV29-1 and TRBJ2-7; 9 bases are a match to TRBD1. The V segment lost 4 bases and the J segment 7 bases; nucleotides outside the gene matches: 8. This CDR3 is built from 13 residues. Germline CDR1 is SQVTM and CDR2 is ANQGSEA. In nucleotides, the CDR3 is TGCAGCGTTGCCCGGGACAGGGTAGGTGAGCAGTACTTC. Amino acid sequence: CSVARDRVGEQYF.

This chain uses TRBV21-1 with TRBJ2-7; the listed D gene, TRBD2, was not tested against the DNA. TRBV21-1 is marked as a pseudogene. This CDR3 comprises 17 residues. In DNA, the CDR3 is TGTGCCAGCAGCAAGTGGCCCGCCGGTGGACCTTTACAGGAGCAGTACTTC. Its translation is CASSKWPAGGPLQEQYF.

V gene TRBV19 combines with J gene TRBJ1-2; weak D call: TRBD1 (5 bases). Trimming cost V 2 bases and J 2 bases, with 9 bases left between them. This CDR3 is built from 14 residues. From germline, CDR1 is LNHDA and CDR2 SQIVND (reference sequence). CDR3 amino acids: CASSIRGTNYGYTF. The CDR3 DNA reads TGTGCCAGTAGTATAAGGGGCACCAACTATGGCTACACCTTC.

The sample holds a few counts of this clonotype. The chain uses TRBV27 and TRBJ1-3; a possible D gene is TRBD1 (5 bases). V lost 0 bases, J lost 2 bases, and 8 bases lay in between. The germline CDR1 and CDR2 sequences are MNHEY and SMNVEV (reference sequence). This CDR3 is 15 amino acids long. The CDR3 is CASSLSAGTGNTIYF. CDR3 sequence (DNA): TGTGCCAGCAGTTTATCGGCAGGGACTGGAAACACCATATATTTT.

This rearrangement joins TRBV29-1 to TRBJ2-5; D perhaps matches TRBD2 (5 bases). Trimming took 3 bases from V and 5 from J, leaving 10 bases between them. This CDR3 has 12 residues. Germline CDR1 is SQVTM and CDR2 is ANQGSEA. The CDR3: CSVDRGSETQYF. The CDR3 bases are TGCAGCGTTGACCGGGGATCCGAGACCCAGTACTTC.

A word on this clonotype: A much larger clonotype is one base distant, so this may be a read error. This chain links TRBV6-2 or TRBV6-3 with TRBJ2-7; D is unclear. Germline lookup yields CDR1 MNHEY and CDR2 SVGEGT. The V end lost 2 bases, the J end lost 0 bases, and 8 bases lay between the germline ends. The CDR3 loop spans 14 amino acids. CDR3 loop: CASSYAVSSYEQYF. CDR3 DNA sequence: TGTGCCAGCAGTTACGCGGTTAGCTCCTACGAGCAGTACTTC.